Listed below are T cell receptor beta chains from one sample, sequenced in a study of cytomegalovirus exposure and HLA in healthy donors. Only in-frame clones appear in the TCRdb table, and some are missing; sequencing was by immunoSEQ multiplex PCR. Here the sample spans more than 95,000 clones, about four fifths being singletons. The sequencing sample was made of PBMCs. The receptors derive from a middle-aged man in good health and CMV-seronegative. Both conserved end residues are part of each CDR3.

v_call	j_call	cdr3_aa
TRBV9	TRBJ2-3	CASSTAGTSGGAAITDTQYF
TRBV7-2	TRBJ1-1	CASSLAGGRTGPNTEAFF
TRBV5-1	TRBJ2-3	CASRSEGGTDTQYF
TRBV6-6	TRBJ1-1	CASSPHRDEAFF
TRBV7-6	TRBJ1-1	CASSSSPSGSGPLNTEAFF
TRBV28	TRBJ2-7	CASRTPGLAYEQYF
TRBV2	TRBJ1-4	CASSDPETGREKLFF
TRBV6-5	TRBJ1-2	CASSYASRDNYGYTF
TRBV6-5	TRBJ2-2	CASSPTSGNTGELFF
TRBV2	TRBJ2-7	CASRPRGSSYEQYF